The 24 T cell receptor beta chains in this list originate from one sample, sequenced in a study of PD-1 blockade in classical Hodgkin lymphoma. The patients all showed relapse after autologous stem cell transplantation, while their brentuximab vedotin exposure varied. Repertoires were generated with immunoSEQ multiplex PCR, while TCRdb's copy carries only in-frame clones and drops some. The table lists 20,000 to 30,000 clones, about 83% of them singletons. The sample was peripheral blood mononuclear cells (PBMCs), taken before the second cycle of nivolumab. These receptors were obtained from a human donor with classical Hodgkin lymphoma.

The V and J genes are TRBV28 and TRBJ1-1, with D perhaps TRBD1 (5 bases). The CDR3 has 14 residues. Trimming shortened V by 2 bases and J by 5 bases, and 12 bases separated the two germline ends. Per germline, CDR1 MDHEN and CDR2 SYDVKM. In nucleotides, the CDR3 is TGTGCCAGCAGTTTAGATGCCGGGGGTACTGAAGCTTTCTTT. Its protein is CASSLDAGGTEAFF.

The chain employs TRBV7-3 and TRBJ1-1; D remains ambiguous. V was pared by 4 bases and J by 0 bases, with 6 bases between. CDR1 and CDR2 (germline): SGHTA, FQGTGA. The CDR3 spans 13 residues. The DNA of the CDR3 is TGTGCCAGCAGCTCCCAGGTGAACACTGAAGCTTTCTTT. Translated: CASSSQVNTEAFF. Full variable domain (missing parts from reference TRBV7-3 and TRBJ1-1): GAGVSQTPSNKVTEKGKYVELRCDPISGHTALYWYRQSLGQGPEFLIYFQGTGAADDSGLPNDRFFAVRPEGSVSTLKIQRTERGDSAVYLCASSSQVNTEAFFGQGTRLTVV.

The CDR3 DNA is TGTGCCAGCAGCTGGGAAGCGTCGACTTATGGCTACACCTTC. It codes for CASSWEASTYGYTF. V usage is TRBV2 and J usage is TRBJ1-2; D gene ambiguous. Per germline, CDR1 SNHLY and CDR2 FYNNEI. Trimming cost V 6 bases and J 5 bases, with 16 bases left between them. CDR3 length equals 14 residues.

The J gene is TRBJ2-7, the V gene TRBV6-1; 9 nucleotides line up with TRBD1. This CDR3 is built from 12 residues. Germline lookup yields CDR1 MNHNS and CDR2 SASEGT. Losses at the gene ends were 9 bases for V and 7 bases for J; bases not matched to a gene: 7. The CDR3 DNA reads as TGTGCCAGTTACGGGACAGGGTGGGAGCAGTACTTC. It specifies CASYGTGWEQYF.

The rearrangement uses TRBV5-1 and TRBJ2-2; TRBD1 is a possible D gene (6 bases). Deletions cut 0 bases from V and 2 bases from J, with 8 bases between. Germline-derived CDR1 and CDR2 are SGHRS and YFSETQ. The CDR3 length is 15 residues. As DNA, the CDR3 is TGCGCCAGCAGCTTGGCACAGGGTAACACCGGGGAGCTGTTTTTT. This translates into CASSLAQGNTGELFF.

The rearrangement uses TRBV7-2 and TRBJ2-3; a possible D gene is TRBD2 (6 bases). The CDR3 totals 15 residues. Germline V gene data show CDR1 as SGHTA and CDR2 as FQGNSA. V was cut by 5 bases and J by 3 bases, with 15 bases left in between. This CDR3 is CASSPWTGETDTQYF. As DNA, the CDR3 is TGTGCCAGCAGCCCCTGGACGGGGGAGACAGATACGCAGTATTTT.

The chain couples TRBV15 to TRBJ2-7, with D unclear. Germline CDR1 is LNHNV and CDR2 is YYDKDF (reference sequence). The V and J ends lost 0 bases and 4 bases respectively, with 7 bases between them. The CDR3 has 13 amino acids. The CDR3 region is CATSREQLYEQYF. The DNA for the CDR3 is TGTGCCACCAGCAGAGAACAGTTATACGAGCAGTACTTC.

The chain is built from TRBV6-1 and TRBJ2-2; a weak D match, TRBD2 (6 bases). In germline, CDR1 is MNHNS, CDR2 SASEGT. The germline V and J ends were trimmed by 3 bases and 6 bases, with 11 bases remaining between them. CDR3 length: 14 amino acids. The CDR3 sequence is CASSESGVSGELFF. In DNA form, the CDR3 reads TGTGCCAGCAGTGAGTCGGGGGTATCCGGGGAGCTGTTTTTT.

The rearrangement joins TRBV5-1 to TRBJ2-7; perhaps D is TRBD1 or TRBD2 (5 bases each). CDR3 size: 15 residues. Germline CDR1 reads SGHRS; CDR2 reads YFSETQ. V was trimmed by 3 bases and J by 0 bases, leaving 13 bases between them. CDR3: CASSWGTVSSYEQYF. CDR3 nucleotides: TGCGCCAGCAGCTGGGGGACGGTGAGCTCCTACGAGCAGTACTTC. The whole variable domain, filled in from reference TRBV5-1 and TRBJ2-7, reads KAGVTQTPRYLIKTRGQQVTLSCSPISGHRSVSWYQQTPGQGLQFLFEYFSETQRNKGNFPGRFSGRQFSNSRSEMNVSTLELGDSALYLCASSWGTVSSYEQYFGPGTRLTVT.

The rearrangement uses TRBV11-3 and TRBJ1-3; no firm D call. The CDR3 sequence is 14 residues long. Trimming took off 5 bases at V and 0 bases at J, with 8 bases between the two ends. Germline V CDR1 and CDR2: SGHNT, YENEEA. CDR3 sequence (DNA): TGTGCCAGCAGCCTAATGAACTCTGGAAACACCATATATTTT. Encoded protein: CASSLMNSGNTIYF. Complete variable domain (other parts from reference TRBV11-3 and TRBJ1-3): EAGVVQSPRYKIIEKKQPVAFWCNPISGHNTLYWYLQNLGQGPELLIRYENEEAVDDSQLPKDRFSAERLKGVDSTLKIQPAELGDSAVYLCASSLMNSGNTIYFGEGSWLTVV.

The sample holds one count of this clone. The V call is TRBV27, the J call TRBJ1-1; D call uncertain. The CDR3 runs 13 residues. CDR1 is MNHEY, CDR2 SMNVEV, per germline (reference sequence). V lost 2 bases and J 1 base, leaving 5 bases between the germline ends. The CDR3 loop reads CASSLLGNTEAFF. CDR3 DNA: TGTGCCAGCAGTTTACTAGGGAACACTGAAGCTTTCTTT.

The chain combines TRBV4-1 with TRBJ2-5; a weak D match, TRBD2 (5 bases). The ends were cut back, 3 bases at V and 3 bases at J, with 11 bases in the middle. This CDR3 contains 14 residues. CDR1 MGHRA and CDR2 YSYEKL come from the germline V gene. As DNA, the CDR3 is TGCGCCAGCAGCCATAGAGGGCCCGAAGAGACCCAGTACTTC. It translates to CASSHRGPEETQYF.

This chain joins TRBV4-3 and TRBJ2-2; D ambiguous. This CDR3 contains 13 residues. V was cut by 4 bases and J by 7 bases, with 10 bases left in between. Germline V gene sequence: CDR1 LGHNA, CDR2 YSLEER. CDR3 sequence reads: CASSLQRIGELFF. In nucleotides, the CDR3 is TGCGCCAGCAGCCTACAGAGGATCGGGGAGCTGTTTTTT.

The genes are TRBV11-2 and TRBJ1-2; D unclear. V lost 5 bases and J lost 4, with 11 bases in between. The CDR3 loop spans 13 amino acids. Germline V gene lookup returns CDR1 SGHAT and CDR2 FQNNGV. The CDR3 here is CASSESSSYGYTF. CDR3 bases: TGTGCCAGCAGCGAATCGTCGAGCTATGGCTACACCTTC.

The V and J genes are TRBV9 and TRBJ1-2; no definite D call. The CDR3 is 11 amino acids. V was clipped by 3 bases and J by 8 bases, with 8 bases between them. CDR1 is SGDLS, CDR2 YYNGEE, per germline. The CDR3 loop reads CASSGFEGYTF. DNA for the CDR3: TGTGCCAGCAGCGGATTTGAGGGCTACACCTTC.

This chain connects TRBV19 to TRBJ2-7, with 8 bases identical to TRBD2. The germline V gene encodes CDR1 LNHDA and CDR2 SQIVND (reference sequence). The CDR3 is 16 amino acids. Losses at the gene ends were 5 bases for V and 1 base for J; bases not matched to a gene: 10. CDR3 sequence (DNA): TGTGCCAGTAGTTCAAGCGGGAGTAAAAGGTCCTACGAGCAGTACTTC. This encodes CASSSSGSKRSYEQYF.

CDR3 bases: TGCAGCGTTGAGGGACAGGGATTCACAGATACGCAGTATTTT. Its translation is CSVEGQGFTDTQYF. J is TRBJ2-3 and V is TRBV29-1; 9 positions match TRBD1. The CDR3 spans 14 residues. From germline, CDR1 is SQVTM and CDR2 ANQGSEA. V lost 3 bases to trimming and J lost 2 bases; unmatched junction nucleotides: 3.

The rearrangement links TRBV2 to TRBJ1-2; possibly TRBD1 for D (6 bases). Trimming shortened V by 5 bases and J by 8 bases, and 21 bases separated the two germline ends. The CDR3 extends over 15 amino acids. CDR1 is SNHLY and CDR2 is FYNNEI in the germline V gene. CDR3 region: CASSPFTGISRGYTF. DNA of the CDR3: TGTGCCAGCAGTCCCTTTACAGGGATCAGTCGGGGCTACACCTTC. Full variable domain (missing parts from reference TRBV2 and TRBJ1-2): EPEVTQTPSHQVTQMGQEVILRCVPISNHLYFYWYRQILGQKVEFLVSFYNNEISEKSEIFDDQFSVERPDGSNFTLKIRSTKLEDSAMYFCASSPFTGISRGYTFGSGTRLTVV.

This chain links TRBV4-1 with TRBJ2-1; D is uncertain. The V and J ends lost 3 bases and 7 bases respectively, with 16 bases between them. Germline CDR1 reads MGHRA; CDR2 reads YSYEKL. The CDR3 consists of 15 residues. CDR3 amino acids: CASSQGRVQRNEQFF. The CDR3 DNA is TGCGCCAGCAGCCAGGGTCGGGTCCAACGGAATGAGCAGTTCTTC.

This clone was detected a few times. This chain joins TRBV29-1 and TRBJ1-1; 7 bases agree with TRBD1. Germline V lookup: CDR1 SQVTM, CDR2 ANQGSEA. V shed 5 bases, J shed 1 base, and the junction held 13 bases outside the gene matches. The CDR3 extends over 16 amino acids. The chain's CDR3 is CSVRGDSSRTNTEAFF. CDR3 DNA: TGCAGCGTTAGGGGGGACAGTTCAAGGACGAACACTGAAGCTTTCTTT.

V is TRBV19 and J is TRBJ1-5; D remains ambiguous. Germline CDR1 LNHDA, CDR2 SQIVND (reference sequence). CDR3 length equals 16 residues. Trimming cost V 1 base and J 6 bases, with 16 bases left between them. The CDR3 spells CASSIGSVDPSQPQHF. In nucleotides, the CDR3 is TGTGCCAGTAGTATAGGATCTGTCGATCCAAGTCAGCCCCAGCATTTT.

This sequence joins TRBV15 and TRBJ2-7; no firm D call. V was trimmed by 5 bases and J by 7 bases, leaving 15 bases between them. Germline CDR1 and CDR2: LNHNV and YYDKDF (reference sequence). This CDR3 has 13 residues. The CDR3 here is CATSQTGSGEQYF. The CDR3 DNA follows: TGTGCCACCAGCCAGACGGGTTCAGGAGAGCAGTACTTC.

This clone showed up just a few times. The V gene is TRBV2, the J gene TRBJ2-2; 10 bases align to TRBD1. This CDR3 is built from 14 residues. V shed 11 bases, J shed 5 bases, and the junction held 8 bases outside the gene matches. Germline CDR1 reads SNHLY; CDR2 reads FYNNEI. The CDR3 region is CAGSGTGETGELFF. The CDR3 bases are TGTGCCGGTTCCGGGACAGGGGAGACCGGGGAGCTGTTTTTT.

The CDR3 coding sequence is TGTGCCAGCAGCTCCGGGACAGGGTACTATGGCTACACCTTC. Protein sequence: CASSSGTGYYGYTF. The chain employs TRBV7-9 and TRBJ1-2, with 9 bases fitting TRBD1. Germline CDR1 is SEHNR and CDR2 is FQNEAQ (reference sequence). This CDR3 spans 14 amino acids. V lost 4 bases to trimming and J lost 3 bases; unmatched junction nucleotides: 3.